These T cell receptor beta chains were read from a single sample in a study of identifying expanded T cells in peripheral blood. Only in-frame clones appear in the TCRdb table, and some are missing; sequencing was by immunoSEQ multiplex PCR. Among roughly 75,000 clones listed, roughly 90% were seen once. Sample: blood. The receptors derive from a person between 18 and 75 years old in good health. Both conserved end residues are part of each CDR3. The D gene is left open where the match is weak. Only part of the rows carry a size: once, few, many, or a class if the clone is expanded.

J gene: TRBJ2-7
D gene: .
V gene: TRBV7-2
clone size: .
CDR3 DNA: TGTGCCAGCAGCTACGCGTTCTACGAGCAGTACTTC
CDR3 protein: CASSYAFYEQYF

J gene: TRBJ2-7
D gene: TRBD1
V gene: TRBV10-3
clone size: .
CDR3 DNA: TGTGCCATCAGCGATCCGGGACAGAGCTCCTACGAGCAGTACTTC
CDR3 protein: CAISDPGQSSYEQYF

J gene: TRBJ2-4
D gene: .
V gene: TRBV30
clone size: .
CDR3 DNA: TGTGCCTGGAGTCAAGGGTCGGAAAACATTCAGTACTTC
CDR3 protein: CAWSQGSENIQYF

J gene: TRBJ1-1
D gene: .
V gene: TRBV4-3
clone size: .
CDR3 DNA: TGCGCCAGCAGCCAAGAGAGGGGATCCACTGAAGCTTTCTTT
CDR3 protein: CASSQERGSTEAFF

J gene: TRBJ2-7
D gene: TRBD1
V gene: TRBV28
clone size: .
CDR3 DNA: TGTGCCAGCAGTTTATGGGGACAGGGGGCTTCCTACGAGCAGTACTTC
CDR3 protein: CASSLWGQGASYEQYF

J gene: TRBJ2-2
D gene: .
V gene: TRBV7-9
clone size: .
CDR3 DNA: TGTGCCAGCAGCCCCGACAGGACGAACACCGGGGAGCTGTTTTTT
CDR3 protein: CASSPDRTNTGELFF

J gene: TRBJ2-7
D gene: .
V gene: TRBV6-5
clone size: .
CDR3 DNA: TGTGCCAGCCGGGCGGACAGCTACGAGCAGTACTTC
CDR3 protein: CASRADSYEQYF

J gene: TRBJ2-7
D gene: .
V gene: TRBV28
clone size: .
CDR3 DNA: TGTGCCAGCAGTTTAGGGGGGAACTCCTACGAGCAGTACTTC
CDR3 protein: CASSLGGNSYEQYF

J gene: TRBJ1-2
D gene: .
V gene: TRBV6-5
clone size: .
CDR3 DNA: TGTGCCAGCAGCCTCGGGGGGTCCACACCTTATGGCTACACCTTC
CDR3 protein: CASSLGGSTPYGYTF

J gene: TRBJ1-2
D gene: .
V gene: TRBV9
clone size: .
CDR3 DNA: TGTGCCAGCAGCGTAGGGCAAGGGCAGGTGAACTATGGCTACACCTTC
CDR3 protein: CASSVGQGQVNYGYTF

J gene: TRBJ1-2
D gene: .
V gene: TRBV4-3
clone size: .
CDR3 DNA: TGCGCCAGCAGCCAAGACTTAGGGGATGGCTACACCTTC
CDR3 protein: CASSQDLGDGYTF

J gene: TRBJ2-3
D gene: .
V gene: TRBV10-3
clone size: .
CDR3 DNA: TGTGCCATCAATGGCGGACTCACAGATACGCAGTATTTT
CDR3 protein: CAINGGLTDTQYF

J gene: TRBJ2-3
D gene: TRBD2
V gene: TRBV10-3
clone size: .
CDR3 DNA: TGTGCCATCGGGACTAGCGGGGGGGCAGATACGCAGTATTTT
CDR3 protein: CAIGTSGGADTQYF

J gene: TRBJ2-5
D gene: TRBD2
V gene: TRBV11-2
clone size: .
CDR3 DNA: TGTGCCAGCAGCTTAGATGGGGTAGCGGGGGCGACCCAGTACTTC
CDR3 protein: CASSLDGVAGATQYF

J gene: TRBJ1-2
D gene: .
V gene: TRBV4-1
clone size: once
CDR3 DNA: TGCGCCAGCAGCCAAGATCTGGGCAGGCTGGGTGGCTACACCTTC
CDR3 protein: CASSQDLGRLGGYTF

J gene: TRBJ1-1
D gene: .
V gene: TRBV7-6
clone size: .
CDR3 DNA: TGTGCCAGCAGCTTAGGGAGGGGGAACACTGAAGCTTTCTTT
CDR3 protein: CASSLGRGNTEAFF

J gene: TRBJ2-5
D gene: TRBD1
V gene: TRBV28
clone size: .
CDR3 DNA: TGTGCCAGCAGGAACGACAGGGCGGAAGAGACCCAGTACTTC
CDR3 protein: CASRNDRAEETQYF

J gene: TRBJ2-7
D gene: .
V gene: TRBV5-8
clone size: .
CDR3 DNA: TGTGCCAGCACGTGGGGTCGCGAGCAGTACTTC
CDR3 protein: CASTWGREQYF

J gene: TRBJ1-1
D gene: .
V gene: TRBV11-2
clone size: .
CDR3 DNA: TGTGCCAGCAGCTTCGACAGTCAACGAGAAGCTTTCTTT
CDR3 protein: CASSFDSQREAFF

J gene: TRBJ2-6
D gene: .
V gene: TRBV13
clone size: .
CDR3 DNA: TGTGCCAGCAGCTTAACTGCAACAGGGTTACGTTCTGGGGCCAACGTCCTGACTTTC
CDR3 protein: CASSLTATGLRSGANVLTF

J gene: TRBJ2-3
D gene: .
V gene: TRBV5-1
clone size: .
CDR3 DNA: TGCGCCAGCAGCTTGTGGGGGACCGATAGGACAGATACGCAGTATTTT
CDR3 protein: CASSLWGTDRTDTQYF

J gene: TRBJ2-1
D gene: TRBD1
V gene: TRBV27
clone size: .
CDR3 DNA: TGTGCCAGCAGTTATACCGGGACAGCTTCCTACAATGAGCAGTTCTTC
CDR3 protein: CASSYTGTASYNEQFF

J gene: TRBJ1-5
D gene: TRBD1
V gene: TRBV18
clone size: .
CDR3 DNA: TGTGCCAGCTCACCCGGGGGACAGGGGGGCGGTCAGCCCCAGCATTTT
CDR3 protein: CASSPGGQGGGQPQHF

J gene: TRBJ2-5
D gene: TRBD2
V gene: TRBV29-1
clone size: .
CDR3 DNA: TGCAGCCCAGGGACTATACCAGAGACCCAGTACTTC
CDR3 protein: CSPGTIPETQYF

J gene: TRBJ2-2
D gene: .
V gene: TRBV5-4
clone size: .
CDR3 DNA: TGTGCCAGCAGCTTCTGGGCGGACACGAACACCGGGGAGCTGTTTTTT
CDR3 protein: CASSFWADTNTGELFF

J gene: TRBJ1-3
D gene: TRBD1
V gene: TRBV11-2
clone size: .
CDR3 DNA: TGTGCCAGCAGCTCCTCCCGACAGGGCGGCTCTGGAAACACCATATATTTT
CDR3 protein: CASSSSRQGGSGNTIYF

J gene: TRBJ2-3
D gene: .
V gene: TRBV2
clone size: .
CDR3 DNA: TGTGCCAGCAGGGCAGACACGCGCACAGATACGCAGTATTTT
CDR3 protein: CASRADTRTDTQYF

J gene: TRBJ2-7
D gene: TRBD2
V gene: TRBV7-7
clone size: .
CDR3 DNA: TGTGCCAGCAGCGGGCCGAGCGGGAGGAGCGAGCAGTACTTC
CDR3 protein: CASSGPSGRSEQYF

J gene: TRBJ1-4
D gene: TRBD1
V gene: TRBV19
clone size: .
CDR3 DNA: TGTGCCAGTAGTACCCTCCCGGACAGGGGAAATGAAAAACTGTTTTTT
CDR3 protein: CASSTLPDRGNEKLFF

J gene: TRBJ2-3
D gene: TRBD1
V gene: TRBV18
clone size: .
CDR3 DNA: TGTGCCAGCCAGGGGGCAGATACGCAGTATTTT
CDR3 protein: CASQGADTQYF

J gene: TRBJ2-7
D gene: TRBD1
V gene: TRBV15
clone size: .
CDR3 DNA: TGTGCCACCAGCCGGGACAGGGGGGGGTACGAGCAGTACTTC
CDR3 protein: CATSRDRGGYEQYF

J gene: TRBJ1-3
D gene: .
V gene: TRBV18
clone size: .
CDR3 DNA: TGTGCCAGCTCACCCCGAGAGAACCCCTCTGGAAACACCATATATTTT
CDR3 protein: CASSPRENPSGNTIYF

J gene: TRBJ2-1
D gene: .
V gene: TRBV7-9
clone size: .
CDR3 DNA: TGTGCCAGCAGTAATTACAATGAGGAGCAGTTCTTC
CDR3 protein: CASSNYNEEQFF

J gene: TRBJ2-5
D gene: TRBD1
V gene: TRBV2
clone size: .
CDR3 DNA: TGTGCCAGCAGCGACAGGGGACAAGAGACCCAGTACTTC
CDR3 protein: CASSDRGQETQYF

J gene: TRBJ2-3
D gene: TRBD1
V gene: TRBV6-5
clone size: .
CDR3 DNA: TGTGCCAGTAAACCGGGACAGAGCACAGATACGCAGTATTTT
CDR3 protein: CASKPGQSTDTQYF

J gene: TRBJ2-1
D gene: .
V gene: TRBV7-9
clone size: .
CDR3 DNA: TGTGCCAGCAGCTTGAGGGGGGAGAGGTACAATGAGCAGTTCTTC
CDR3 protein: CASSLRGERYNEQFF

J gene: TRBJ1-6
D gene: .
V gene: TRBV2
clone size: .
CDR3 DNA: TGTGCCAGCAGTGTGGATAATTCACCCCTCCACTTT
CDR3 protein: CASSVDNSPLHF

J gene: TRBJ2-6
D gene: TRBD1
V gene: TRBV6-6
clone size: .
CDR3 DNA: TGTGCCAGCAGTAAAAGGGGACAGGGGGCCAACGTCCTGACTTTC
CDR3 protein: CASSKRGQGANVLTF

J gene: TRBJ2-5
D gene: .
V gene: TRBV7-2
clone size: .
CDR3 DNA: TGTGCCAGCAGCTTAGGTTCCAGCGCAAAAGGGGAGACCCAGTACTTC
CDR3 protein: CASSLGSSAKGETQYF

J gene: TRBJ2-7
D gene: .
V gene: TRBV7-9
clone size: .
CDR3 DNA: TGTGCCAGCAGCTTGGTAGGAACCAACTTATACGAGCAGTACTTC
CDR3 protein: CASSLVGTNLYEQYF

J gene: TRBJ2-3
D gene: .
V gene: TRBV4-3
clone size: .
CDR3 DNA: TGCGCCAGCAGCCAAGAGGGGGGGGCAGGCACAGATACGCAGTATTTT
CDR3 protein: CASSQEGGAGTDTQYF

J gene: TRBJ1-1
D gene: .
V gene: TRBV5-6
clone size: .
CDR3 DNA: TGTGCCAGCAGCTTGGCAGGACAGAACACTGAAGCTTTCTTT
CDR3 protein: CASSLAGQNTEAFF

J gene: TRBJ1-5
D gene: .
V gene: TRBV19
clone size: .
CDR3 DNA: TGTGCCAGTAGACAAGGGGATCAGCCCCAGCATTTT
CDR3 protein: CASRQGDQPQHF

J gene: TRBJ1-1
D gene: .
V gene: TRBV5-6
clone size: .
CDR3 DNA: TGTGCCAGCAGCTTGGACAGGGCAAGTGAAGCTTTCTTT
CDR3 protein: CASSLDRASEAFF

J gene: TRBJ2-7
D gene: TRBD1
V gene: TRBV6-5
clone size: .
CDR3 DNA: TGTGCCAGCATGGACAGGGGGAACTACGAGCAGTACTTC
CDR3 protein: CASMDRGNYEQYF

J gene: TRBJ2-7
D gene: .
V gene: TRBV28
clone size: .
CDR3 DNA: TGTGCCAGCAGCAACCGAGCCTACGAGCAGTACTTC
CDR3 protein: CASSNRAYEQYF

J gene: TRBJ2-6
D gene: .
V gene: TRBV5-6
clone size: .
CDR3 DNA: TGTGCCAGCAGCTTGTCTTTATCCTCTGGGGCCAACGTCCTGACTTTC
CDR3 protein: CASSLSLSSGANVLTF

J gene: TRBJ2-6
D gene: .
V gene: TRBV4-3
clone size: few
CDR3 DNA: TGCGCCAGCAGCCAAGATCCGGGAGAGGGGGCCAACGTCCTGACTTTC
CDR3 protein: CASSQDPGEGANVLTF

J gene: TRBJ1-2
D gene: .
V gene: TRBV5-1
clone size: .
CDR3 DNA: TGCGCCAGCAGCTTGGAGGCAGGCGGCTATGGCTACACCTTC
CDR3 protein: CASSLEAGGYGYTF

J gene: TRBJ2-7
D gene: TRBD2
V gene: TRBV6-1
clone size: .
CDR3 DNA: TGTGCCAGCAGTTGGACTAGCGGTTCCTACGAGCAGTACTTC
CDR3 protein: CASSWTSGSYEQYF

J gene: TRBJ1-5
D gene: .
V gene: TRBV28
clone size: .
CDR3 DNA: TGTGCCAGCAGTACCCCGGGGGTTCAGCCCCAGCATTTT
CDR3 protein: CASSTPGVQPQHF

J gene: TRBJ2-3
D gene: .
V gene: TRBV11-1
clone size: few
CDR3 DNA: TGTGCCAGCAGCGATCCTGGCACAGATACGCAGTATTTT
CDR3 protein: CASSDPGTDTQYF

J gene: TRBJ2-1
D gene: TRBD1
V gene: TRBV2
clone size: .
CDR3 DNA: TGTGCCAGCAGTGAAGGTCAGACAGGGTGGAATGAGCAGTTCTTC
CDR3 protein: CASSEGQTGWNEQFF

J gene: TRBJ2-7
D gene: TRBD2
V gene: TRBV7-2
clone size: .
CDR3 DNA: TGTGCCAGCAGCTTAAAGGTCGGCGGGAGCGCGGGCCGATACGAGCAGTACTTC
CDR3 protein: CASSLKVGGSAGRYEQYF

J gene: TRBJ1-1
D gene: .
V gene: TRBV7-9
clone size: .
CDR3 DNA: TGTGCCAGCAGCGGTACAGGGTGGGGGACTGAAGCTTTCTTT
CDR3 protein: CASSGTGWGTEAFF